This T cell receptor beta chain originates from a study of cytomegalovirus exposure and HLA in healthy donors. PCR amplification relied on 60 Vbeta primers (plus 13 Jbeta primers). Sequenced by immunoSEQ multiplex PCR; TCRdb stores in-frame clones only, minus some. The sample's table shows 130,000 to 150,000 clones. The CDR3 is made up of 17 amino acids. Germline V gene sequence: CDR1 MDHEN, CDR2 SYDVKM. The V segment lost 7 bases and the J segment 4 bases; nucleotides outside the gene matches: 13. The rearrangement joins TRBV28 to TRBJ1-2; TRBD1 matches at 12 bases. The sequenced material came from PBMCs. This sequence was found in a male donor in good health and CMV-seronegative. The CDR3 spells CASTLGTGGEGFYGYTF. In DNA form, the CDR3 reads TGTGCCAGCACCTTGGGGACAGGGGGCGAAGGCTTCTATGGCTACACCTTC.